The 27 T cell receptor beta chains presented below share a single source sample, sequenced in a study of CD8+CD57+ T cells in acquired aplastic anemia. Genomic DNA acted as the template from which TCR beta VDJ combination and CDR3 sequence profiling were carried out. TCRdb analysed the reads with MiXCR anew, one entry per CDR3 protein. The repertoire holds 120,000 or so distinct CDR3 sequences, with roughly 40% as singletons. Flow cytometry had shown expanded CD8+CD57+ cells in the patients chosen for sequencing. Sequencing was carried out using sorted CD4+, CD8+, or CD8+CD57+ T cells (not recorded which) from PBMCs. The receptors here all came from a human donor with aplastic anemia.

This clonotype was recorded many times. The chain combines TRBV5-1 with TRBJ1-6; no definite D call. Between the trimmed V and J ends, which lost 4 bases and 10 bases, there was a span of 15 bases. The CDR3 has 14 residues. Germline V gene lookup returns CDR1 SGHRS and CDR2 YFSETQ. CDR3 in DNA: TGCGCCAGCAGCCCGGACTTAGCGGGGTCACCCCTCCACTTT. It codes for CASSPDLAGSPLHF.

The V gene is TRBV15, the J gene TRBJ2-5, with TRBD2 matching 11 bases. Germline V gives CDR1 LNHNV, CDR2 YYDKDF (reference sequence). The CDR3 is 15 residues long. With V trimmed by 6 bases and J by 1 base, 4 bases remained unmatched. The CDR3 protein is CATRLAGDTQETQYF. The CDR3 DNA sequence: TGTGCCACCAGACTAGCGGGGGACACCCAAGAGACCCAGTACTTC.

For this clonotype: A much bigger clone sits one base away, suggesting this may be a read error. The DNA for the CDR3 is TGTGCCAGCAGCTTAGGCCTAATCAGCTACGAGCAGTACGTC. This sequence encodes CASSLGLISYEQYV. The gene calls are TRBV13 and TRBJ2-7, with D hard to call. V lost 0 bases and J 3 bases, leaving 9 bases between the germline ends. The CDR3 is made up of 14 amino acids. Germline CDR1 reads PRHDT; CDR2 reads FYEKMQ (reference sequence).

The CDR3 protein is CASSFTRGEAFF. In nucleotides, the CDR3 is TGTGCCAGCAGTTTTACGAGGGGTGAAGCTTTCTTT. V usage is TRBV6-5 and J usage is TRBJ1-1, with D possibly TRBD1 on 5 matching bases. The CDR3 length is 12 residues. Trimming cost V 4 bases and J 7 bases, with 10 bases left between them. CDR1 and CDR2 (germline): MNHEY, SVGAGI.

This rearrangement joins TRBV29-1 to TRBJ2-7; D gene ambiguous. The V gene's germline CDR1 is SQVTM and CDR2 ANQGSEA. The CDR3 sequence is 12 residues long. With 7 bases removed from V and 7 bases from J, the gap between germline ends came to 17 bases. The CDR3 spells CSGAIGSSEQYF. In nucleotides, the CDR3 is TGCAGCGGGGCTATAGGGTCGTCGGAGCAGTACTTC.

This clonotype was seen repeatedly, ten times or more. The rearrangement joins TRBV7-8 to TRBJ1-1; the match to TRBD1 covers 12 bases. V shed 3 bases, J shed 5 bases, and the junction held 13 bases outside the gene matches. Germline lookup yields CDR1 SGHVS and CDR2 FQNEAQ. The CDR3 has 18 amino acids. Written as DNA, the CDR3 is TGTGCCAGCAGCTTTCACACCGGGACAGGGGGCGCGAGGACTGAAGCTTTCTTT. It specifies CASSFHTGTGGARTEAFF. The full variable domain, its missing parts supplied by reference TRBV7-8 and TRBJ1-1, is GAGVSQSPRYKVAKRGQDVALRCDPISGHVSLFWYQQALGQGPEFLTYFQNEAQLDKSGLPSDRFFAERPEGSVSTLKIQRTQQEDSAVYLCASSFHTGTGGARTEAFFGQGTRLTVV.

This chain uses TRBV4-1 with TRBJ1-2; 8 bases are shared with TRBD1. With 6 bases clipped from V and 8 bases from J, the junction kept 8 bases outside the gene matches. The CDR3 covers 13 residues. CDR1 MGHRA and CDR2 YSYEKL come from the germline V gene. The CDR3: CASSLPGGTGYTF. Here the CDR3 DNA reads TGCGCCAGCAGTCTCCCAGGGGGCACCGGCTACACCTTC.

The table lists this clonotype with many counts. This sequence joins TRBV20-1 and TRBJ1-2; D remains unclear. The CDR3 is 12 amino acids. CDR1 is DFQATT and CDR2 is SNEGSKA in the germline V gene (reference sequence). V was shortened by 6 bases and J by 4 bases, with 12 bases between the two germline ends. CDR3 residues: CSANTVTYGYTF. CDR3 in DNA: TGCAGTGCCAACACAGTCACCTATGGCTACACCTTC.

CDR3 protein: CASMGQGTSPLHF. The CDR3, as DNA: TGTGCCAGCATGGGACAGGGAACTTCACCCCTCCACTTT. The chain uses TRBV7-2 and TRBJ1-6, with 9 bases lining up with TRBD1. The CDR3 has 13 residues. V lost 7 bases and J lost 9; bases outside the gene matches: 4. Germline V lookup: CDR1 SGHTA, CDR2 FQGNSA.

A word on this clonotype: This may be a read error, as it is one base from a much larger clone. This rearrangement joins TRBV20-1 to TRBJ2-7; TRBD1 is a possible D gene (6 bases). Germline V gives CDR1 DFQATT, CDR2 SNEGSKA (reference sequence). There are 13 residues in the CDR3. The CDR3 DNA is TGCAGTGCTAACCTCGGACAGTCCAACGAGCAGTGCTTC. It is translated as CSANLGQSNEQCF.

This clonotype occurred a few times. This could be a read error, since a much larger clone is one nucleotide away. The DNA of the CDR3 is TGTGCCAGCAGTCCCCGGGACTTCTCCTACGAGCAGTACTTC. Translation: CASSPRDFSYEQYF. The J gene is TRBJ2-7, the V gene TRBV6-1, with D possibly being TRBD2 (6 bases). CDR3 length equals 14 residues. The V gene lost 5 bases and the J gene lost 0 bases, with 11 bases spanning the gap. Germline CDR1 reads MNHNS; CDR2 reads SASEGT.

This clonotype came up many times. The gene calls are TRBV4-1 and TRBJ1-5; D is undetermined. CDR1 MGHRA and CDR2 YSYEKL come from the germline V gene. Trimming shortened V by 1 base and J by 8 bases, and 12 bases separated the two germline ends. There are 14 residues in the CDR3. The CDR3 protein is CASSQAAVEKPQHF. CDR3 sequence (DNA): TGCGCCAGCAGCCAAGCAGCAGTGGAAAAGCCCCAGCATTTT.

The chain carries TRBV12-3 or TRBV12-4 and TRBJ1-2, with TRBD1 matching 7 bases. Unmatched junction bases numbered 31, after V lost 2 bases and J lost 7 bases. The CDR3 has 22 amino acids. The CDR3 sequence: CASSLRPLRTHRPLQGNGGYTF. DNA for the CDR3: TGTGCCAGCAGTTTACGACCTTTACGGACGCACCGCCCCTTACAGGGGAACGGTGGCTACACCTTC.

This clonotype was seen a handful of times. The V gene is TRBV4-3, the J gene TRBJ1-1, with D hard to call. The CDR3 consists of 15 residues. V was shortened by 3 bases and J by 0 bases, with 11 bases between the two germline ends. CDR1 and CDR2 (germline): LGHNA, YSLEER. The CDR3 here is CASSQFFFMNTEAFF. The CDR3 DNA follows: TGCGCCAGCAGCCAGTTCTTTTTTATGAACACTGAAGCTTTCTTT.

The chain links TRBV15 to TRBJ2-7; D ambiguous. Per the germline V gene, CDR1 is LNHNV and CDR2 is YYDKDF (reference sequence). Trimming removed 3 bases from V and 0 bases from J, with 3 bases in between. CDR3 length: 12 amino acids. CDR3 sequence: CATSRDSYEQYF. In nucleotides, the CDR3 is TGTGCCACCAGCAGGGACTCCTACGAGCAGTACTTC.

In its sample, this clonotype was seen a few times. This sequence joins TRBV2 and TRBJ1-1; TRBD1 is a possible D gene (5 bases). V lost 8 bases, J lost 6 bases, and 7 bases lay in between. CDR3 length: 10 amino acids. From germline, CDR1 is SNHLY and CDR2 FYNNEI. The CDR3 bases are TGTGCCAGCCAAGGGGCTGAAGCTTTCTTT. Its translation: CASQGAEAFF. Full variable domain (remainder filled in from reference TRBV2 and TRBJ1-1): EPEVTQTPSHQVTQMGQEVILRCVPISNHLYFYWYRQILGQKVEFLVSFYNNEISEKSEIFDDQFSVERPDGSNFTLKIRSTKLEDSAMYFCASQGAEAFFGQGTRLTVV.

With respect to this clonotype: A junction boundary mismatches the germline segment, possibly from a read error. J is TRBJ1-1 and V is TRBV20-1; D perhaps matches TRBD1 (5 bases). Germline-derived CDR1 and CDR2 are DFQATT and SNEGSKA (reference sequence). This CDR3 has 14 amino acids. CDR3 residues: CRASLGPVNTEASF. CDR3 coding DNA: TGCCGTGCATCGTTGGGGCCGGTGAACACTGAAGCTTCCTTT.

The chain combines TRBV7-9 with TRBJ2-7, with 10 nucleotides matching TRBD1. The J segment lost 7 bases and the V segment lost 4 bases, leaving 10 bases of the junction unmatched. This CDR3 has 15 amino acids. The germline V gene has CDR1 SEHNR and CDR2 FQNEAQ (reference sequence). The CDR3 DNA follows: TGTGCCAGCAGCTCGCCCGGGACAGGGGCTAGGGAGCAGTACTTC. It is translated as CASSSPGTGAREQYF.

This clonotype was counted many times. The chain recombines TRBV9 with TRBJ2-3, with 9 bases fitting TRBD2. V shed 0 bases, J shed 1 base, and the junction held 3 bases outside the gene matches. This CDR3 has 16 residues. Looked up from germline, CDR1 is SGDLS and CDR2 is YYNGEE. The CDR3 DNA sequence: TGTGCCAGCAGCGTAGGCGTAGCGGGGGGCACAGATACGCAGTATTTT. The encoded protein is CASSVGVAGGTDTQYF.

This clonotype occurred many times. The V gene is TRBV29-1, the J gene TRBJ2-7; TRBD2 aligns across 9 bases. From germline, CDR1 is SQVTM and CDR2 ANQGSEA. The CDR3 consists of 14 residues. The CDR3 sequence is CIPRAGGPSYEQYF. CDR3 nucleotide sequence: TGCATCCCCCGGGCGGGGGGGCCCTCCTACGAGCAGTACTTC.

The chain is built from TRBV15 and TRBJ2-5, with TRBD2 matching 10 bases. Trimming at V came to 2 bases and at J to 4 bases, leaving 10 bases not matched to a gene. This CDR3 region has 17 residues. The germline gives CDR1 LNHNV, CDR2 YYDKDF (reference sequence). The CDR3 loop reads CATSRPQGLAGAETQYF. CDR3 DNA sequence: TGTGCCACCAGCAGACCCCAGGGCCTAGCGGGAGCAGAGACCCAGTACTTC.

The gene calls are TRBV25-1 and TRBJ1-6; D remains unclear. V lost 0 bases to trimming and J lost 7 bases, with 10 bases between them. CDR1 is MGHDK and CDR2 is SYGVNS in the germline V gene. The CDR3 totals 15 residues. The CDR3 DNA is TGTGCCAGCAGTGAATATGGCGAGGCCAATTCACCCCTCCACTTT. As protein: CASSEYGEANSPLHF.

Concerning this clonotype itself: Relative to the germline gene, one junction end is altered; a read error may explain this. CDR3 amino acids: CATSDGHRYTQYF. CDR3 DNA: TGCGCCACCAGTGACGGACACCGATATACGCAGTATTTT. This chain connects TRBV24-1 to TRBJ2-3, with D possibly matching TRBD1 (5 bases). CDR1 and CDR2 (germline): KGHDR, SFDVKD. The CDR3 totals 13 residues.

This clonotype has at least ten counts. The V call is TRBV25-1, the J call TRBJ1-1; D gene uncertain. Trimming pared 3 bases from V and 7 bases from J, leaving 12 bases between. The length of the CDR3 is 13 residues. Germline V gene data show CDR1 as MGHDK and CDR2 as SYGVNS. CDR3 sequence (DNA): TGTGCCAGCAGTGATGACGGGTTCGGTGAAGCTTTCTTT. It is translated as CASSDDGFGEAFF.

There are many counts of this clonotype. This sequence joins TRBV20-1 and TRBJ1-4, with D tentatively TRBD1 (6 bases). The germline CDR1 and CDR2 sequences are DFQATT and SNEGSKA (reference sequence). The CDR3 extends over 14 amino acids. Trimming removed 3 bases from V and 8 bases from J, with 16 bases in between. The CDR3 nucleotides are TGCAGTGCTAGCCCCGGACAGAATTACGAAAAACTGTTTTTT. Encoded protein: CSASPGQNYEKLFF.

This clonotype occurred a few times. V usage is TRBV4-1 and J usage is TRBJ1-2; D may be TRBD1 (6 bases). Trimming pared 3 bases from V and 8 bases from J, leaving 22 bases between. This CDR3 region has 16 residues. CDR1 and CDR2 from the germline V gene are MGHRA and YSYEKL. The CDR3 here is CASSHVWDTLEEGYTF. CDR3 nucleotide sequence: TGCGCCAGCAGCCATGTATGGGACACCCTCGAGGAGGGCTACACCTTC.

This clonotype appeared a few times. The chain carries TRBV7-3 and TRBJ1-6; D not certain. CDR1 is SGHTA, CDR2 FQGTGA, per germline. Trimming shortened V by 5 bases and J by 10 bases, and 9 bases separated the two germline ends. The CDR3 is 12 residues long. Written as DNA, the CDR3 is TGTGCCAGCAGCCGGGATGAGTCACCCCTCCACTTT. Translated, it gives CASSRDESPLHF.